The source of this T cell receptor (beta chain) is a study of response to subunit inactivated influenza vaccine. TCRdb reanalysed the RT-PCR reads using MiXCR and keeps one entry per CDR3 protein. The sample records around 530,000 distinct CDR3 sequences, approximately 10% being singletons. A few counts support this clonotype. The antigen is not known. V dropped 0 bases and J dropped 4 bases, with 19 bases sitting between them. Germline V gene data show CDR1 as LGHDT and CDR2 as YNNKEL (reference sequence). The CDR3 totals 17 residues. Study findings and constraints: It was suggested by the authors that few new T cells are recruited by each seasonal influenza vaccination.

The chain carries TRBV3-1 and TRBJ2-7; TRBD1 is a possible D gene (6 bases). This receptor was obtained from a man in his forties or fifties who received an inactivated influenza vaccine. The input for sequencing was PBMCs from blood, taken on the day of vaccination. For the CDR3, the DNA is TGTGCCAGCAGCCAAGACCCCGGGACATATCTGAAGTACGAGCAGTACTTC. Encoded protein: CASSQDPGTYLKYEQYF.